This TCR beta chain emerged from a study of CD8+ T cells in alopecia areata. In the study overall: People stayed on tofacitinib for 6 to 18 months, then stopped the drug for 6 months.

The germline V gene encodes CDR1 MNHNY and CDR2 SVGAGI (reference sequence). J lost 1 base, V lost 6 bases, and 9 bases had no gene match. The CDR3 covers 16 residues. Study observations and caveats: Sequencing of scalp samples also captures resident alphabeta T cells of normal skin.

This clone was found once. Its antigen is not known. cDNA reverse transcribed from extracted RNA served as the sequencing template. The data were produced by immunoSEQ multiplex PCR, yet TCRdb's version contains in-frame clones alone and is incomplete. Among some 210,000 clones listed, 50% to 60% were seen once. This material consisted of CD4+ T cells sorted from blood, taken at week 0. The sequence was collected from a human donor with alopecia areata. The genes are TRBV6-6 and TRBJ1-1, with 9 nucleotides matching TRBD1. CDR3 DNA sequence: TGTGCCAGCAGGACCCCTCCGGGACAGGGGAACACTGAAGCTTTCTTT. Protein sequence: CASRTPPGQGNTEAFF.